These T cell receptor beta chains were read from a single sample in a study of blood T cell repertoires in COVID-19. The assay was immunoSEQ multiplex PCR, and TCRdb's table has in-frame clones only and misses some. The sample includes fewer than 250,000 clones, roughly 84% seen only once; the top ten take 3.2%. Specimen: PBMCs or T cells enriched from blood (not recorded which). The receptors originated from a woman aged 25 to 39 who had recovered from COVID-19. Each CDR3 is given with its conserved first and last residue. A D gene is named only where the DNA matches it firmly. For some rows the clone size is stated as once, few or many, or as a class when expanded; others skip it.

TRBV4-1,TRBD2,TRBJ2-2,14,.,CASGLAEGTGELFF
TRBV5-1,.,TRBJ1-1,14,.,CASRWGRGNTEAFF
TRBV19,TRBD1,TRBJ1-2,17,.,CASSTRPGTGRNYGYTF
TRBV7-2,TRBD2,TRBJ2-4,16,.,CASSFRPAGTSDIQYF
TRBV6-5,TRBD1,TRBJ1-6,13,.,CASQDRAHSPLHF
TRBV9,TRBD2,TRBJ2-7,12,.,CASSRTSTEQYF
TRBV7-3,TRBD1,TRBJ2-3,15,.,CASSSLGQVTDTQYF
TRBV10-3,TRBD2,TRBJ2-1,18,.,CAISGLASGGAHYNEQFF
TRBV4-2,.,TRBJ2-6,18,.,CASSQVTQGGSGANVLTF
TRBV12-3/TRBV12-4,.,TRBJ1-3,13,.,CAITKFGGRTIYF
TRBV5-4,.,TRBJ1-1,13,.,CASKGGGNTEAFF
TRBV4-2,TRBD2,TRBJ2-1,17,.,CASSRTSGGGTYNEQFF
TRBV6-5,.,TRBJ1-1,13,.,CASRKQGNTEAFF
TRBV18,.,TRBJ2-3,16,.,CASSPGLRQNTDTQYF
TRBV7-9,TRBD1,TRBJ1-4,15,few,CASSPGDRGYEKLFF
TRBV7-3,TRBD1,TRBJ1-2,13,.,CASSPGQLYGYTF
TRBV5-4,TRBD1,TRBJ2-1,16,.,CASSSRDRGKYNEQFF
TRBV5-1,TRBD2,TRBJ2-3,20,.,CASSLVLAGVWAHSTDTQYF
TRBV28,TRBD1,TRBJ1-6,17,once,CASSSTTGDDYNSPLHF
TRBV19,.,TRBJ2-7,13,.,CASSPAGTYEQYF
TRBV9,.,TRBJ2-3,16,.,CASGRSPSVSTDTQYF
TRBV2,.,TRBJ2-5,11,once,CASRKEETQYF
TRBV5-1,.,TRBJ2-5,13,.,CASTGRDQKTQYF
TRBV7-2,.,TRBJ2-1,14,.,CASSLGYRNNEQFF
TRBV9,TRBD1,TRBJ1-3,14,.,CASSGTGGGNTIYF
TRBV11-3,.,TRBJ2-6,18,.,CASSSGGGQVSGANVLTF
TRBV2,TRBD1,TRBJ2-3,16,.,CASSEVGTGVPDTQYF
TRBV27,.,TRBJ2-7,13,.,CASSYYRTGEQYF